This TCR beta chain was captured by sequencing in a study of blood T cell repertoires in COVID-19. About the study: The origin of the acute and convalescent COVID-19 samples was the United States, Italy and Spain. The cDNA or gDNA used as material had been derived from T cells, B-cell-depleted T cells, or PBMCs.

This clone was detected a few times. Methods used by the authors: Researchers report that nucleated cell counts were estimated from reference gene primer amplification. This table comes from immunoSEQ multiplex PCR, and its TCRdb copy is limited to in-frame clones, with some not included. The V and J calls and clone size come from that table; D and trimming were worked out from the DNA. The sample lists 100,000 to 120,000 clones; nearly 90% were seen once. Sequencing used peripheral blood. The clonotype was recovered from a human donor in a cohort sampled during active COVID-19.

The CDR3 spells CASRTGTVGVNEQFF. The DNA of the CDR3 is TGCGCCAGCCGCACCGGGACTGTGGGGGTCAATGAGCAGTTCTTC. The chain uses TRBV10-2 and TRBJ2-1, with a tentative D call TRBD2 (6 bases). The germline V gene has CDR1 WSHSY and CDR2 SAAADI. The CDR3 has 15 residues. The V end lost 8 bases, the J end lost 6 bases, and 20 bases lay between the germline ends.